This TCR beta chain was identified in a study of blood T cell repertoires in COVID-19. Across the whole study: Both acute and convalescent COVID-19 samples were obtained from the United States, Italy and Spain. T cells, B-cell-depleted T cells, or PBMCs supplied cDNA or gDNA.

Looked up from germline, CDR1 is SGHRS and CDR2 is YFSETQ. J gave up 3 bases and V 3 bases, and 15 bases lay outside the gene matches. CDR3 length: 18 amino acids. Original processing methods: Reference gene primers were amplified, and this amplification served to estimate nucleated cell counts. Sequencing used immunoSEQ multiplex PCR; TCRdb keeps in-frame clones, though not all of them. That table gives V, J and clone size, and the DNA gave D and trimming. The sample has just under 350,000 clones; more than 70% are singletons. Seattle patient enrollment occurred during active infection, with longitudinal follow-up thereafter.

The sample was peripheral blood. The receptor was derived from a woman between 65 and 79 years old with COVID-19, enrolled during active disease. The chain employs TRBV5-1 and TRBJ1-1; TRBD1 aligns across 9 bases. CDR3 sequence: CASSSTYGQGTMHTEAFF. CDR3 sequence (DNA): TGCGCCAGCAGCTCTACTTATGGACAGGGGACGATGCACACTGAAGCTTTCTTT.